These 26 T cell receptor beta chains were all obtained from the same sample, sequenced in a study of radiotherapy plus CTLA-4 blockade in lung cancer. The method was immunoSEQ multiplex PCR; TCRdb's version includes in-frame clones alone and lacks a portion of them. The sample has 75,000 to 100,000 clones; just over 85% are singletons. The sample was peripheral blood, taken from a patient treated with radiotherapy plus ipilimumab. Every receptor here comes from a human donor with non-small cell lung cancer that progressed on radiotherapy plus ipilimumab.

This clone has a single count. The CDR3 region has the DNA TGTGCCAGCAGCCTACTAGCCCAGGGCGAGACCCAGTACTTC. This gives the protein CASSLLAQGETQYF. The V gene is TRBV14, the J gene TRBJ2-5, with D possibly being TRBD2 (6 bases). V dropped 4 bases and J dropped 5 bases, with 14 bases sitting between them. CDR3 length: 14 residues. CDR1 and CDR2 from the germline V gene are SGHDN and FVKESK.

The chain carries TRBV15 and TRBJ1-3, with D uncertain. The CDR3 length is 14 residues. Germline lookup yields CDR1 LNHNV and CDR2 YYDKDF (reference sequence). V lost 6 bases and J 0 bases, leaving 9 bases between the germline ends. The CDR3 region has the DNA TGTGCCACCAGAGACGGAAACTCTGGAAACACCATATATTTT. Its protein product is CATRDGNSGNTIYF.

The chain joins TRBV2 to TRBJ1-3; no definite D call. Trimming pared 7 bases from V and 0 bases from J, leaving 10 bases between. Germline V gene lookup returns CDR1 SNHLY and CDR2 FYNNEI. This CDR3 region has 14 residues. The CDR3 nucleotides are TGTGCCAGCAAGCTGGACTTCTCTGGAAACACCATATATTTT. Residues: CASKLDFSGNTIYF.

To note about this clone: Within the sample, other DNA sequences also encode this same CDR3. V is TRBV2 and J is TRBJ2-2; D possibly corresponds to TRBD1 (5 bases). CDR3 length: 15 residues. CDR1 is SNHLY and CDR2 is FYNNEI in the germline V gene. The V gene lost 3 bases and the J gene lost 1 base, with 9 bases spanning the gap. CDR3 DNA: TGTGCCAGCAGTGACCGTCAGGGGAACACCGGGGAGCTGTTTTTT. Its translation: CASSDRQGNTGELFF.

The CDR3 here is CASSLESGSYNEQFF. Here the CDR3 DNA reads TGTGCCAGCAGCTTAGAGAGCGGGAGCTACAATGAGCAGTTCTTC. The V call is TRBV13, the J call TRBJ2-1, with 8 bases aligning to TRBD2. V was clipped by 1 base and J by 3 bases; unmatched bases: 2. This CDR3 comprises 15 residues. The germline V gene encodes CDR1 PRHDT and CDR2 FYEKMQ (reference sequence).

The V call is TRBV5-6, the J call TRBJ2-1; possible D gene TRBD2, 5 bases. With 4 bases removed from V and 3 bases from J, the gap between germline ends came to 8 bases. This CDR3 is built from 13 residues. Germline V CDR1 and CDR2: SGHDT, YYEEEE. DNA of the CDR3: TGTGCCAGCAGCCGAACTAGCTACAATGAGCAGTTCTTC. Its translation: CASSRTSYNEQFF.

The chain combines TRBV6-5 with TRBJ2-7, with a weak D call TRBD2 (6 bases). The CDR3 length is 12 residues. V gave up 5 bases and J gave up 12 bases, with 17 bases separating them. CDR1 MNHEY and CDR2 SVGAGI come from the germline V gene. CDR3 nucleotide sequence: TGTGCCAGCAGTGAGGGGAAGGGGAGGAGGTACTTC. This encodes CASSEGKGRRYF.

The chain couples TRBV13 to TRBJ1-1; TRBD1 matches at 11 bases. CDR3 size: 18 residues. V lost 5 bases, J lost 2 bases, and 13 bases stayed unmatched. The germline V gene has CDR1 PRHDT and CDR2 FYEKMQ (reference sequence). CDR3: CASSNYRDRGERNTEAFF. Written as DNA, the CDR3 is TGTGCCAGCAGCAACTACCGGGACAGGGGGGAAAGAAACACTGAAGCTTTCTTT.

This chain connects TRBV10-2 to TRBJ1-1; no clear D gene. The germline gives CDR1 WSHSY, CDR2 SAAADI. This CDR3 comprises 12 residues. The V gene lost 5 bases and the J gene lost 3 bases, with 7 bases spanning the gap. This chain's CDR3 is CASSREDTEAFF. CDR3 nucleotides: TGCGCCAGCAGTCGTGAGGACACTGAAGCTTTCTTT.

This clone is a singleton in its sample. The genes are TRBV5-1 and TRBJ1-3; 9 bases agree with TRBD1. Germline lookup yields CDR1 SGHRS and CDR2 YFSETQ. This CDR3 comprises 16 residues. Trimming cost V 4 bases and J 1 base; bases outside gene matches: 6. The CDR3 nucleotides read TGCGCCAGCAGCGAACAGGGACAGGGATCTGGAAACACCATATATTTT. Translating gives CASSEQGQGSGNTIYF.

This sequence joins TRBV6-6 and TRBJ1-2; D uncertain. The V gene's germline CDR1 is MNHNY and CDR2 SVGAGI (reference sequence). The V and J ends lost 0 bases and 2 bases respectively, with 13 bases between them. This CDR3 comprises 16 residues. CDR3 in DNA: TGTGCCAGCAGTTACTCGATTGGCCAGCACAACTATGGCTACACCTTC. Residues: CASSYSIGQHNYGYTF.

CDR3 DNA sequence: TGTGCCAGCAGTGAAGCACCGGTAAATCAGCCCCAGCATTTT. This codes for CASSEAPVNQPQHF. This chain joins TRBV6-1 and TRBJ1-5, with no clear D. The CDR3 extends over 14 amino acids. V gave up 0 bases and J gave up 4 bases, with 7 bases separating them. Per the germline V gene, CDR1 is MNHNS and CDR2 is SASEGT.

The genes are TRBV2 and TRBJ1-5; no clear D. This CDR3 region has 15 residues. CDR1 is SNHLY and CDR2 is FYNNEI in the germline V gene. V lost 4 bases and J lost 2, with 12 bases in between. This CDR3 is CASSGGGSGNQPQHF. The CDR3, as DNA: TGTGCCAGCAGTGGAGGAGGGAGCGGCAATCAGCCCCAGCATTTT.

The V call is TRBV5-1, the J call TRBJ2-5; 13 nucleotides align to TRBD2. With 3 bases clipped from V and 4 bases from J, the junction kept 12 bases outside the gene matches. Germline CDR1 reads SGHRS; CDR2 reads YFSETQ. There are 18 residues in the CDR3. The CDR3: CASSSGTSGIVGAETQYF. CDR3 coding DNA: TGCGCCAGCAGCTCCGGGACTAGCGGGATAGTAGGAGCAGAGACCCAGTACTTC.

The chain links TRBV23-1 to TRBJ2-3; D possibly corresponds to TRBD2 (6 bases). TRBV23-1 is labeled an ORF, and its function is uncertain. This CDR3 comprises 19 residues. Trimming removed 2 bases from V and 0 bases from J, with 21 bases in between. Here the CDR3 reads CASSQAVLTGDTSTDTQYF. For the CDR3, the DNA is TGCGCCAGCAGTCAAGCCGTTTTAACGGGAGATACTAGCACAGATACGCAGTATTTT.

The CDR3 DNA is TGTGCCAGCAGCTTAGGACTGGCCACAGATACGCAGTATTTT. This translates into CASSLGLATDTQYF. V usage is TRBV7-9 and J usage is TRBJ2-3; D uncertain. V was pared by 1 base and J by 2 bases, with 7 bases between. Germline V gene sequence: CDR1 SEHNR, CDR2 FQNEAQ (reference sequence). This CDR3 is built from 14 residues.

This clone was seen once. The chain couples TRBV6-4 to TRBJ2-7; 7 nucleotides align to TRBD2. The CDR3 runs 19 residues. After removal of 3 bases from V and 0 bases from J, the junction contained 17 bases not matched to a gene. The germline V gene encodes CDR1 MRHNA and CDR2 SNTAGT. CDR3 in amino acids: CASSEKSRGTKKISYEQYF. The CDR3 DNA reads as TGTGCCAGCAGTGAAAAAAGCCGCGGGACTAAAAAAATCTCCTACGAGCAGTACTTC.

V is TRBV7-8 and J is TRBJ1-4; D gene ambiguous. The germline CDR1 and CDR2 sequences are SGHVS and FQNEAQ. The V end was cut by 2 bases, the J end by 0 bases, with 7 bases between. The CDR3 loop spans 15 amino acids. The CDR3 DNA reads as TGTGCCAGCAGCTTAATGGCAACAACTAATGAAAAACTGTTTTTT. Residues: CASSLMATTNEKLFF.

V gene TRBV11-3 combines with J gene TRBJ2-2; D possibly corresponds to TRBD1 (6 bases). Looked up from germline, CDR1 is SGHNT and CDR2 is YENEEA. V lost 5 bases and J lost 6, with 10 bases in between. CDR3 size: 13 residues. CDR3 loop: CASSLYRAGELFF. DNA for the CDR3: TGTGCCAGCAGCCTTTACAGGGCCGGGGAGCTGTTTTTT.

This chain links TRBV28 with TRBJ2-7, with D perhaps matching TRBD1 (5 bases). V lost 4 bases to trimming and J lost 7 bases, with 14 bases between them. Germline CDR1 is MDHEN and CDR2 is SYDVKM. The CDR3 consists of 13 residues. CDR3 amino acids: CASSSGSPMEQYF. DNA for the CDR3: TGTGCCAGCAGTTCAGGGTCCCCCATGGAGCAGTACTTC.

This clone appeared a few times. The CDR3 coding sequence is TGCGCCAGCAGCGCGGGAAGGGGGACTAGCGGGAGGAATGAGCAGTTCTTC. Its translation is CASSAGRGTSGRNEQFF. The chain recombines TRBV5-1 with TRBJ2-1; TRBD2 matches at 15 bases. Germline-derived CDR1 and CDR2 are SGHRS and YFSETQ. J gave up 7 bases and V 4 bases, and 9 bases lay outside the gene matches. This CDR3 contains 17 residues. Drawing the rest from reference TRBV5-1 and TRBJ2-1, the complete variable domain is KAGVTQTPRYLIKTRGQQVTLSCSPISGHRSVSWYQQTPGQGLQFLFEYFSETQRNKGNFPGRFSGRQFSNSRSEMNVSTLELGDSALYLCASSAGRGTSGRNEQFFGPGTRLTVL.

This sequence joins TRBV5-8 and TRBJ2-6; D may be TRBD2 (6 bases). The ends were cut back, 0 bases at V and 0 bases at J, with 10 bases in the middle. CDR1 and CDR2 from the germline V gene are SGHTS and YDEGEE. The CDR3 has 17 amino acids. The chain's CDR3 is CASSLGDFLSGANVLTF. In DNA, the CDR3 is TGTGCCAGCAGCTTGGGGGACTTTCTCTCTGGGGCCAACGTCCTGACTTTC. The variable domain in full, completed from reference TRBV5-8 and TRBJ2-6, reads EAGVTQSPTHLIKTRGQQATLRCSPISGHTSVYWYQQALGLGLQFLLWYDEGEERNRGNFPPRFSGRQFPNYSSELNVNALELEDSALYLCASSLGDFLSGANVLTFGAGSRLTVL.

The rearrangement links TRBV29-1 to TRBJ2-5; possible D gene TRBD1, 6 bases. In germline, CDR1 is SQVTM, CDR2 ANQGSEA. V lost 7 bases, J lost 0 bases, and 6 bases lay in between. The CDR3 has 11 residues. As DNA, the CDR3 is TGCAGCGGGGGGCACCAAGAGACCCAGTACTTC. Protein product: CSGGHQETQYF.

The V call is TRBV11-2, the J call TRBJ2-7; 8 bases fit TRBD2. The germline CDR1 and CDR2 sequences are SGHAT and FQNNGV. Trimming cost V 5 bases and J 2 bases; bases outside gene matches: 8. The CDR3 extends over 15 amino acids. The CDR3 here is CASSETSGRAYEQYF. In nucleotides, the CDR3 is TGTGCCAGCAGCGAAACTAGCGGACGAGCCTACGAGCAGTACTTC.

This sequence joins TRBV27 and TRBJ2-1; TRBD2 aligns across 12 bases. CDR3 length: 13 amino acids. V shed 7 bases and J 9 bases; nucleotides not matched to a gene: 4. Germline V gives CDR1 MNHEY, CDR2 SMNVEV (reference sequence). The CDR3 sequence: CASNTGLAGEQFF. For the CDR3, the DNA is TGTGCCAGCAATACGGGACTAGCGGGTGAGCAGTTCTTC.

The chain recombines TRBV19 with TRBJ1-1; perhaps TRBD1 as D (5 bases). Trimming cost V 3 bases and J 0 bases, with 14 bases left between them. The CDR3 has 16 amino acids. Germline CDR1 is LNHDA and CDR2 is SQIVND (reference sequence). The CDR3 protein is CASSMGGPIMNTEAFF. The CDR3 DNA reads TGTGCCAGTAGTATGGGGGGACCCATTATGAACACTGAAGCTTTCTTT.